Below are 4 T cell receptor beta chains sequenced from a single sample in a study of cytomegalovirus exposure and HLA in healthy donors. The PCR made use of 60 Vbeta and 13 Jbeta primers. Libraries were prepared by immunoSEQ multiplex PCR; TCRdb keeps only in-frame clonotypes and omits some of them. This table has fewer than 110,000 clones, 82% appearing once. Specimen: PBMCs. These TCRs come from a man aged 25-40 years in good health and CMV-seropositive.

The chain couples TRBV27 to TRBJ2-6; weak D call: TRBD2 (5 bases). Germline V lookup: CDR1 MNHEY, CDR2 SMNVEV (reference sequence). V lost 7 bases and J lost 2, with 18 bases in between. The CDR3 contains 17 residues. Here the CDR3 reads CASNPRALTTGANVLTF. CDR3 coding DNA: TGTGCCAGCAATCCCCGCGCCTTGACTACTGGGGCCAACGTCCTGACTTTC.

This clone was found once. V is TRBV10-1 and J is TRBJ2-7; TRBD2 is a possible D gene (7 bases). CDR1 is WNHNN and CDR2 is SYGVQD in the germline V gene (reference sequence). The germline V and J ends were trimmed by 0 bases and 6 bases, with 12 bases remaining between them. The CDR3 runs 14 residues. The CDR3 protein is CASSESGGAREQYF. The CDR3 DNA sequence: TGCGCCAGCAGTGAGTCGGGGGGGGCTCGCGAGCAGTACTTC.

V usage is TRBV11-2 and J usage is TRBJ1-1, with TRBD1 matching over 7 bases. CDR1 is SGHAT, CDR2 FQNNGV, per germline. Trimming at V came to 5 bases and at J to 5 bases, leaving 14 bases not matched to a gene. CDR3 length: 16 residues. In nucleotides, the CDR3 is TGTGCCAGCAGCCCCACCGGGACAGAGGCGAGGACTGAAGCTTTCTTT. This gives the protein CASSPTGTEARTEAFF.

The V gene is TRBV19, the J gene TRBJ2-1; TRBD1 is a possible D gene (5 bases). V was cut by 8 bases and J by 8 bases, with 19 bases left in between. Germline V gene lookup returns CDR1 LNHDA and CDR2 SQIVND (reference sequence). The length of the CDR3 is 14 residues. As DNA, the CDR3 is TGTGCCAGTCGTGTTAGGGGAAGGGTCGATGAGCAGTTCTTC. Protein sequence: CASRVRGRVDEQFF.